The 14 T cell receptor beta chains listed next were all sequenced from one sample in a study of cytomegalovirus exposure and HLA in healthy donors. Generated by immunoSEQ multiplex PCR, the TCRdb table keeps only in-frame clones and is missing some. This table has about 130,000 clones, about 80% appearing once. The sample was PBMCs. The receptors come from a man between 25 and 39 years old in good health and CMV-seropositive.

This clone was seen repeatedly, ten times or more. This rearrangement joins TRBV11-2 to TRBJ2-5; no clear D. Between the trimmed V and J ends, which lost 2 bases and 4 bases, there was a span of 8 bases. Per the germline V gene, CDR1 is SGHAT and CDR2 is FQNNGV. The CDR3 extends over 13 amino acids. Written as DNA, the CDR3 is TGTGCCAGCAGCTTAACGCTGGCAGAGACCCAGTACTTC. This codes for CASSLTLAETQYF.

V is TRBV5-1 and J is TRBJ2-5; TRBD2 agrees at 15 bases. This CDR3 has 17 amino acids. The V gene's germline CDR1 is SGHRS and CDR2 YFSETQ. V lost 4 bases and J lost 0; bases outside the gene matches: 4. Here the CDR3 reads CASSAGTSGGYQETQYF. In nucleotides, the CDR3 is TGCGCCAGCAGCGCCGGGACTAGCGGGGGGTACCAAGAGACCCAGTACTTC.

The rearrangement joins TRBV9 to TRBJ1-1; tentatively, D is TRBD1 (5 bases). Germline assignment: CDR1 SGDLS and CDR2 YYNGEE. V was pared by 1 base and J by 0 bases, with 16 bases between. The length of the CDR3 is 17 residues. The CDR3 DNA is TGTGCCAGCAGCGTATTGGGGACTCTCGGTATGAACACTGAAGCTTTCTTT. This translates into CASSVLGTLGMNTEAFF.

This chain links TRBV5-8 with TRBJ2-5; TRBD2 matches at 9 bases. After removal of 4 bases from V and 1 base from J, the junction contained 8 bases not matched to a gene. Germline V lookup: CDR1 SGHTS, CDR2 YDEGEE. The CDR3 is 16 amino acids. The CDR3: CASSVGVAGVQETQYF. CDR3 DNA: TGTGCCAGCAGCGTGGGAGTAGCGGGAGTCCAAGAGACCCAGTACTTC. The full variable domain, rest sourced from reference TRBV5-8 and TRBJ2-5, is EAGVTQSPTHLIKTRGQQATLRCSPISGHTSVYWYQQALGLGLQFLLWYDEGEERNRGNFPPRFSGRQFPNYSSELNVNALELEDSALYLCASSVGVAGVQETQYFGPGTRLLVL.

The chain combines TRBV7-9 with TRBJ2-1, with TRBD2 identical over 9 bases. CDR1 is SEHNR and CDR2 is FQNEAQ in the germline V gene (reference sequence). V lost 1 base, J lost 5 bases, and 12 bases stayed unmatched. The CDR3 is 18 amino acids. DNA for the CDR3: TGTGCCAGCAGCTTAGAAGGCGGGAGGGGTCTTTACAACAATGAGCAGTTCTTC. Amino acids: CASSLEGGRGLYNNEQFF.

This chain links TRBV6-6 with TRBJ1-5, with D unresolved. V lost 0 bases and J lost 1, with 7 bases in between. CDR3 length: 15 residues. The germline gives CDR1 MNHNY, CDR2 SVGAGI (reference sequence). The CDR3 DNA reads as TGTGCCAGCAGTTACTCACACCTGAGCAATCAGCCCCAGCATTTT. This gives the protein CASSYSHLSNQPQHF.

The chain recombines TRBV9 with TRBJ2-3; the D gene is possibly TRBD2 (5 bases). Germline V CDR1 and CDR2: SGDLS, YYNGEE. With 4 bases removed from V and 7 bases from J, the gap between germline ends came to 16 bases. This CDR3 spans 14 amino acids. CDR3 coding DNA: TGTGCCAGCAGCCTAACTAGTCACCGCAATACGCAGTATTTT. Translation: CASSLTSHRNTQYF.

The V and J genes are TRBV9 and TRBJ1-4, with 7 bases that match TRBD1. Losses at the gene ends were 4 bases for V and 8 bases for J; bases not matched to a gene: 11. Per the germline V gene, CDR1 is SGDLS and CDR2 is YYNGEE. The CDR3 covers 15 residues. The CDR3 DNA reads as TGTGCCAGCAGCCAGACAGGGTCCGGGGGAGAAAAACTGTTTTTT. It encodes CASSQTGSGGEKLFF.

The chain couples TRBV7-9 to TRBJ1-3, with TRBD1 as a possible D gene (5 bases). The V and J ends lost 6 bases and 0 bases respectively, with 18 bases between them. CDR1 is SEHNR, CDR2 FQNEAQ, per germline (reference sequence). This CDR3 spans 17 amino acids. The CDR3 region is CASSSYGASFSGNTIYF. CDR3 in DNA: TGTGCCAGCAGTTCCTATGGGGCGAGTTTCTCTGGAAACACCATATATTTT.

J is TRBJ2-7 and V is TRBV30; 7 positions agree with TRBD2. In germline, CDR1 is GTSNPN, CDR2 SVGIG (reference sequence). The J segment lost 0 bases and the V segment lost 2 bases, leaving 7 bases of the junction unmatched. The length of the CDR3 is 15 residues. CDR3 bases: TGTGCCTGGAGTAAGACTAGCAGCTTCTCCTACGAGCAGTACTTC. Translating gives CAWSKTSSFSYEQYF.

V and J are TRBV28 and TRBJ2-3, with D perhaps matching TRBD2 (5 bases). Germline V lookup: CDR1 MDHEN, CDR2 SYDVKM. Trimming took off 2 bases at V and 2 bases at J, with 8 bases between the two ends. CDR3 length: 14 residues. CDR3 sequence: CASSLQRNTDTQYF. In nucleotides, the CDR3 is TGTGCCAGCAGTTTACAGCGGAACACAGATACGCAGTATTTT.

The genes are TRBV9 and TRBJ1-1, with D perhaps TRBD1 (5 bases). The CDR3 is 16 amino acids. CDR1 and CDR2 (germline): SGDLS, YYNGEE. V was cut by 4 bases and J by 1 base, with 17 bases left in between. CDR3 bases: TGTGCCAGCAGCTCCCCCCGGCAGGGTGAGAACACTGAAGCTTTCTTT. It translates to CASSSPRQGENTEAFF.

This chain links TRBV18 with TRBJ2-7, with TRBD1 identical over 7 bases. V gave up 5 bases and J gave up 3 bases; unmatched junction bases: 7. CDR1 and CDR2 (germline): KGHSH, LQKENI. This CDR3 spans 14 amino acids. In DNA, the CDR3 is TGTGCCAGCTCAGAGGGACAGTCAGTCTACGAGCAGTACTTC. This gives the protein CASSEGQSVYEQYF.

The chain is built from TRBV18 and TRBJ2-1; the match to TRBD2 covers 7 bases. Germline values: CDR1 KGHSH, CDR2 LQKENI. The CDR3 extends over 15 amino acids. The V and J ends lost 2 bases and 2 bases, in that order; junction bases with no gene match: 3. The CDR3 sequence: CASSPMSGTYNEQFF. In nucleotides, the CDR3 is TGTGCCAGCTCACCAATGAGCGGGACCTACAATGAGCAGTTCTTC.